The 13 T cell receptor beta chains reported below all come from one sample, sequenced in a study of CD8 T cells in ankylosing spondylitis. TCRdb recomputed calls from the 5' RACE reads with MiXCR, one row per CDR3 protein. The sample holds 150,000 to 200,000 distinct CDR3 sequences, 10% to 15% seen once. Material: blood, either unsorted or a sorted T cell fraction (not recorded which). The receptors come from a female donor with ankylosing spondylitis or in good health (not recorded which).

This clonotype was seen at least ten times. V is TRBV6-1 and J is TRBJ2-2; 7 positions agree with TRBD2. The germline V gene encodes CDR1 MNHNS and CDR2 SASEGT. The V gene end was trimmed by 5 bases and the J gene end by 0 bases; junction bases not matched to a gene: 15. The CDR3 runs 19 residues. CDR3 amino acids: CASSRAGLRAGTNTGELFF. CDR3 bases: TGTGCCAGCAGTCGCGCGGGGCTCAGAGCGGGGACGAACACCGGGGAGCTGTTTTTT.

This clonotype has ten or more counts. V gene TRBV13 combines with J gene TRBJ2-4, with D hard to call. V gave up 2 bases and J gave up 0 bases, with 8 bases separating them. Germline loops: CDR1 PRHDT, CDR2 FYEKMQ (reference sequence). The CDR3 runs 15 residues. CDR3 coding DNA: TGTGCCAGCAGCTTATCTGGTCTAGCCAAAAACATTCAGTACTTC. Residues: CASSLSGLAKNIQYF.

In its sample, this clonotype was seen many times. The chain links TRBV12-3 or TRBV12-4 to TRBJ2-7, with TRBD2 matching 8 bases. There are 14 residues in the CDR3. V shed 2 bases and J 2 bases; nucleotides not matched to a gene: 2. CDR3 sequence reads: CASSLREGPYEQYF. DNA of the CDR3: TGTGCCAGCAGTTTACGGGAGGGCCCCTACGAGCAGTACTTC.

The rearrangement uses TRBV27 and TRBJ2-7; 8 positions agree with TRBD2. The germline gives CDR1 MNHEY, CDR2 SMNVEV (reference sequence). J gave up 6 bases and V 0 bases, and 10 bases lay outside the gene matches. The CDR3 sequence is 16 residues long. The CDR3 reads CASSLSPAGALLEQYF. Written as DNA, the CDR3 is TGTGCCAGCAGTTTATCACCAGCGGGAGCCCTCCTCGAGCAGTACTTC.

This clonotype occurred many times. J is TRBJ2-3 and V is TRBV5-1, with D perhaps matching TRBD1 (6 bases). The length of the CDR3 is 15 residues. Per the germline V gene, CDR1 is SGHRS and CDR2 is YFSETQ. The V end was cut by 0 bases, the J end by 4 bases, with 12 bases between. CDR3 bases: TGCGCCAGCAGCTTGGGACAGGCCGTCGCAGATACGCAGTATTTT. It codes for CASSLGQAVADTQYF.

Within the sample, this clonotype is medium-sized. CDR3 protein: CASSPRGGSNQPQHF. As DNA, the CDR3 is TGTGCCAGCAGCCCCCGGGGCGGTAGCAATCAGCCCCAGCATTTT. The chain combines TRBV27 with TRBJ1-5, with D maybe TRBD1 (5 bases). The CDR3 extends over 15 amino acids. CDR1 is MNHEY, CDR2 SMNVEV, per germline (reference sequence). The ends were cut back, 6 bases at V and 0 bases at J, with 12 bases in the middle.

In this sample, this clonotype turned up a few times. The rearrangement uses TRBV20-1 and TRBJ1-4, with a possible D match to TRBD1 (6 bases). The germline V and J ends were trimmed by 0 bases and 8 bases, with 7 bases remaining between them. The CDR3 is 12 amino acids. In germline, CDR1 is DFQATT, CDR2 SNEGSKA (reference sequence). The CDR3 reads CSAREGQEKLFF. As DNA, the CDR3 is TGCAGTGCTAGAGAGGGACAAGAAAAACTGTTTTTT.

The chain joins TRBV11-2 to TRBJ1-6, with 7 bases matching TRBD1. Germline CDR1 SGHAT, CDR2 FQNNGV. With V trimmed by 2 bases and J by 0 bases, 7 bases remained unmatched. The CDR3 contains 18 residues. The CDR3 loop reads CASSLRGRGSSYNSPLHF. Written as DNA, the CDR3 is TGTGCCAGCAGCTTAAGGGGCAGGGGGAGCTCCTATAATTCACCCCTCCACTTT.

This clonotype was observed a handful of times. The rearrangement joins TRBV7-2 to TRBJ1-1; D unclear. Trimming removed 5 bases at V and 3 bases at J, with 7 bases between. The CDR3 spans 12 residues. Germline V CDR1 and CDR2: SGHTA, FQGNSA. The DNA of the CDR3 is TGTGCCAGCAGCGCACAACACACTGAAGCTTTCTTT. Translated, it gives CASSAQHTEAFF.

Note on this clonotype: A much larger clone sits a single nucleotide away, making a read error possible. The chain joins TRBV6-4 to TRBJ2-3, with D possibly being TRBD1 (6 bases). CDR1 MRHNA and CDR2 SNTAGT come from the germline V gene. This CDR3 has 15 residues. The CDR3: CVSSEKGDFTDTQYF. The CDR3 nucleotides are TGTGTCAGCAGTGAGAAGGGGGATTTCACAGATACGCAGTATTTT.

This clonotype was detected ten times or more. The rearrangement uses TRBV27 and TRBJ1-1, with D perhaps matching TRBD1 (6 bases). This CDR3 is 14 amino acids long. The V and J ends lost 3 bases and 6 bases respectively, with 14 bases between them. Looked up from germline, CDR1 is MNHEY and CDR2 is SMNVEV (reference sequence). CDR3 sequence (DNA): TGTGCCAGCAGTTTCTTAAGGGGGTCCGCTGAAGCTTTCTTT. Protein: CASSFLRGSAEAFF.

Only a few counts were recorded for this clonotype. A much larger clone sits a single nucleotide away, making a read error possible. V is TRBV5-1 and J is TRBJ2-7; 9 positions match TRBD2. The CDR3 runs to 14 residues. CDR1 and CDR2 (germline): SGHRS, YFSETQ. V gave up 6 bases and J gave up 6 bases; unmatched junction bases: 10. Here the CDR3 reads CASTSSGNRSEQYF. The CDR3 region has the DNA TGCGCCAGCACCTCTAGCGGGAATCGTTCCGAGCAGTACTTC.

This clonotype was found many times. The rearrangement uses TRBV12-3 or TRBV12-4 and TRBJ1-3, with a weak D call TRBD1 (5 bases). Trimming shortened V by 6 bases and J by 2 bases, and 11 bases separated the two germline ends. This CDR3 spans 14 amino acids. The CDR3 loop reads CASRKGTAGNTIYF. The CDR3 bases are TGTGCCAGCAGAAAGGGGACGGCTGGAAACACCATATATTTT.